This is a list of T cell receptor beta chains from one sample in a study of technical replicates of blood from a handful of donors. Sequencing was performed with immunoSEQ multiplex PCR; in TCRdb, only in-frame clones are kept and a portion is missing. The sample consists of about 73,000 clones, 85% to 95% of them appearing once. The sample consisted of PBMCs. The receptors derive from a human donor in good health. Some clones in this sample may be carry-over from other donors' samples. The CDR3 runs from the conserved cysteine through the conserved F or W. Each record gives: J gene, clone size, D gene, V gene, CDR3 protein, CDR3 DNA. The D gene is left open where the match is weak. Rows may omit the clone size; those that give it use once, few, many or a size class.

J: TRBJ2-7; size: NA; D: NA; V: TRBV7-2; CDR3: CASSSPYGYEQYF; DNA: TGTGCCAGCAGCTCGCCCTACGGCTACGAGCAGTACTTC
J: TRBJ2-3; size: once; D: NA; V: TRBV18; CDR3: CASSARELGLGDTQYF; DNA: TGTGCCAGCTCAGCTCGGGAACTCGGACTCGGAGATACGCAGTATTTT
J: TRBJ2-2; size: NA; D: TRBD2; V: TRBV5-1; CDR3: CASSSRTSPPGELFF; DNA: TGCGCCAGCAGCTCCCGGACTAGCCCCCCCGGGGAGCTGTTTTTT
J: TRBJ2-1; size: NA; D: TRBD2; V: TRBV5-6; CDR3: CASSLEASGNHNEQFF; DNA: TGTGCCAGCAGCTTGGAGGCTAGCGGGAACCACAATGAGCAGTTCTTC
J: TRBJ1-2; size: NA; D: NA; V: TRBV29-1; CDR3: CSVEAGGGYTF; DNA: TGCAGCGTTGAAGCCGGAGGCGGCTACACCTTC
J: TRBJ2-1; size: many; D: TRBD1; V: TRBV5-1; CDR3: CASSRAGGYNEQFF; DNA: TGCGCCAGCAGCAGGGCAGGGGGCTACAATGAGCAGTTCTTC
J: TRBJ2-5; size: NA; D: TRBD2; V: TRBV5-1; CDR3: CASAGTSGETQYF; DNA: TGCGCCTCAGCCGGGACTAGTGGAGAGACCCAGTACTTC
J: TRBJ2-3; size: NA; D: TRBD1; V: TRBV6-5; CDR3: CASSYRTGPPDTQYF; DNA: TGTGCCAGCAGTTACCGGACAGGGCCGCCAGATACGCAGTATTTT
J: TRBJ2-6; size: NA; D: NA; V: TRBV19; CDR3: CASSLTGPPGANVLTF; DNA: TGTGCCAGTAGTCTTACAGGGCCCCCTGGGGCCAACGTCCTGACTTTC
J: TRBJ2-7; size: NA; D: NA; V: TRBV5-1; CDR3: CASRPTGDYEQYF; DNA: TGCGCCAGCAGACCAACCGGGGACTACGAGCAGTACTTC
J: TRBJ1-1; size: NA; D: NA; V: TRBV2; CDR3: CASIGETGVNTEAFF; DNA: TGTGCCAGTATTGGCGAGACGGGAGTGAACACTGAAGCTTTCTTT
J: TRBJ1-1; size: NA; D: NA; V: TRBV19; CDR3: CASRRGNTEAFF; DNA: TGTGCCTCTCGTCGGGGGAACACTGAAGCTTTCTTT
J: TRBJ1-2; size: NA; D: NA; V: TRBV6-1; CDR3: CASRFDGGANYGYTF; DNA: TGTGCCAGCAGGTTCGACGGGGGAGCGAACTATGGCTACACCTTC
J: TRBJ2-3; size: NA; D: NA; V: TRBV19; CDR3: CASKDFGANTQYF; DNA: TGTGCCAGTAAAGACTTCGGCGCAAATACGCAGTATTTT
J: TRBJ2-7; size: NA; D: TRBD2; V: TRBV19; CDR3: CASTGTSGSLDEQYF; DNA: TGTGCCAGTACAGGGACTAGCGGGAGTTTGGACGAGCAGTACTTC
J: TRBJ2-3; size: once; D: NA; V: TRBV6-5; CDR3: CASSYRNTDTQYF; DNA: TGTGCCAGCTCTTACAGGAACACAGATACGCAGTATTTT
J: TRBJ2-7; size: NA; D: TRBD2; V: TRBV9; CDR3: CASSPGLGLDGYEQYF; DNA: TGTGCCAGCAGCCCCGGTTTAGGACTAGATGGGTACGAGCAGTACTTC